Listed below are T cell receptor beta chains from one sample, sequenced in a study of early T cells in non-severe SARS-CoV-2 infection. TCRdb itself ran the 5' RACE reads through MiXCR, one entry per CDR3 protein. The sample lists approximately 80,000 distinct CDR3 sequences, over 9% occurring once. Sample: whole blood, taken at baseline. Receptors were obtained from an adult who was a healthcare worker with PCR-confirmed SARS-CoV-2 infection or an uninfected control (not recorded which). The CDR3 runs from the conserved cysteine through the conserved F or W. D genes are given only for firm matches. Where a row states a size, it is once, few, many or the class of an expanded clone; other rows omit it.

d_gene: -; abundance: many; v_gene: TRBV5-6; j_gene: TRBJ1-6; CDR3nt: TGTGCCAGCAGCTTGGAAGTCAGTTCCAATAATTCACCCCTCCACTTT; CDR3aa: CASSLEVSSNNSPLHF
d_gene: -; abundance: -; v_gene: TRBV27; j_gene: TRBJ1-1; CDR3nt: TGTGCCAGTGGACATCGGGCAGGCACTGAAGCTTTCTTT; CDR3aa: CASGHRAGTEAFF
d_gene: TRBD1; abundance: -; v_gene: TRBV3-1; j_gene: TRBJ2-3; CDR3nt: TGTGCCAGCAGCATGACAGGGGGCAGCACAGATACGCAGTATTTT; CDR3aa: CASSMTGGSTDTQYF
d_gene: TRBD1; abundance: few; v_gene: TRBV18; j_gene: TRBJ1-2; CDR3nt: TGTGCCAGCTCACCAGGACAGGGAAAAGCTAACTATGGCTACACCTTC; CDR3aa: CASSPGQGKANYGYTF
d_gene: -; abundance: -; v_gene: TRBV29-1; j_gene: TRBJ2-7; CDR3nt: TGCAGCGTTGGGGACTACGAGCAGTACTTC; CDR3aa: CSVGDYEQYF
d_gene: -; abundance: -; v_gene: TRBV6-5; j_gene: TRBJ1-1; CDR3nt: TGTGCCAGCAGAGGGCTATCCGGGACAGAAGCTTTCTTT; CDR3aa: CASRGLSGTEAFF
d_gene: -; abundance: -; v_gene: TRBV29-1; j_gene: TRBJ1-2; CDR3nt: TGCAGCGTTGATGTGGGTGTTGGCTACACCTTC; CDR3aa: CSVDVGVGYTF
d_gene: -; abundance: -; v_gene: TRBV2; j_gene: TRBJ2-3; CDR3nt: TGTGCCAGCAAGCACGACAGGAGTTTGGCGGCAGATACGCAGTATTTT; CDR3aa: CASKHDRSLAADTQYF
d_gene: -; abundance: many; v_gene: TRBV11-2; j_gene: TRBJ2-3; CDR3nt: TGTGCCAGCAGATTCAACAGGTTCTCGGGCGCAGATACGCAGTATTTT; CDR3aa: CASRFNRFSGADTQYF
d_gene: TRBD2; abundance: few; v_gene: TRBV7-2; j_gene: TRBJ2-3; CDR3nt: TGTGCCAGCAGCTCTTGGACTAGCGTCACAGATACGCAGTATTTT; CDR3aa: CASSSWTSVTDTQYF
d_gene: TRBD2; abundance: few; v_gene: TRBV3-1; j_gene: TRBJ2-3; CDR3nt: TGTGCCAGCAGCCAAGTTAGCGGGGGCTTTACGCAGTATTTT; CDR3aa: CASSQVSGGFTQYF
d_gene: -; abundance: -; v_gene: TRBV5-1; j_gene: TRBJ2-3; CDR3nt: TGCGCCAGCAGATGGGCCACGGGCAGCGATACGCAGTATTTT; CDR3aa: CASRWATGSDTQYF
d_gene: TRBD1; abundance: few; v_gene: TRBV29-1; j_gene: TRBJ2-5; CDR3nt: TGCAGCGTTACCGGGACAGGGGGCTCGGAGACCCAGTACTTC; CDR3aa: CSVTGTGGSETQYF
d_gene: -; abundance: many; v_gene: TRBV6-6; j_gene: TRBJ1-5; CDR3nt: TGTGCCAGCAGTTACGCGGCGAATTCTAATCAGCCCCAGCATTTT; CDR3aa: CASSYAANSNQPQHF
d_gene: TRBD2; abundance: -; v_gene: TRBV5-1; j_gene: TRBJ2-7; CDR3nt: TGCGCCAGCAGCCCCCTGACTAGCGGAGCATACGAGCAGTACTTC; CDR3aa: CASSPLTSGAYEQYF
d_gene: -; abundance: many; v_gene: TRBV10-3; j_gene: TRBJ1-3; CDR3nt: TGTGCCATCAGGGCGGATCTCTCTGGAAACACCATATATTTT; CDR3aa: CAIRADLSGNTIYF
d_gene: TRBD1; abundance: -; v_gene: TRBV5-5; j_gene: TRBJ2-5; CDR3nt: TGTGCCAGCAGCTTAGACAGGGATTCGGACTTC; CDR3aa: CASSLDRDSDF
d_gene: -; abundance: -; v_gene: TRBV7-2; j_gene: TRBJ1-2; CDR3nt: TGTGCCAGCAGCTCGCCGACCGCGTCCTATGGCTACACCTTC; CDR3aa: CASSSPTASYGYTF
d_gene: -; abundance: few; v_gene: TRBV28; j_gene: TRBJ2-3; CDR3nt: TGTGCCAGCAGTCTGGACCCGCGAGATACGCAGTATTTT; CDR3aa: CASSLDPRDTQYF
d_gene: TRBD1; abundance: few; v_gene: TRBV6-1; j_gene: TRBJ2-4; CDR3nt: TGTGCCAGCAGTGAGGATGGTCAGGGGGCGGGCAAAAACATTCAGTACTTC; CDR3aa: CASSEDGQGAGKNIQYF
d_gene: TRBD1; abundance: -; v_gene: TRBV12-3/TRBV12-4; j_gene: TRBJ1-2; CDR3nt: TGTGCCAGCAGTTTCCCGAACCGGGACAGGCACACCTTC; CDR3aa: CASSFPNRDRHTF
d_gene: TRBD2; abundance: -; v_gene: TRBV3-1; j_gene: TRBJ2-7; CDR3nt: TGTGCCAGCAGCCAGGATCCGAGACTAGCGGGGGGCTCCTACGAGCAGTACTTC; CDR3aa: CASSQDPRLAGGSYEQYF
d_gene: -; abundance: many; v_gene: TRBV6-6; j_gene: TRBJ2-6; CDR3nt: TGTGCCAGCAGTGCCGGGACCCTTGGGGCCAACGTCCTGACTTTC; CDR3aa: CASSAGTLGANVLTF
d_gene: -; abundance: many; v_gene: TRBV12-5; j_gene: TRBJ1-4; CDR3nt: TGTGCTAGTGGTTTGATCGGGTCTAATGAAAAACTGTTTTTT; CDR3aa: CASGLIGSNEKLFF
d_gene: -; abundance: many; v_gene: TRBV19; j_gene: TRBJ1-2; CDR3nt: TGTGCCAGTAGTAGGGTGGACGGTTATGGCTACACCTTC; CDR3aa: CASSRVDGYGYTF
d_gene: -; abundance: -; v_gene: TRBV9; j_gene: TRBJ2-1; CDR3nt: TGTGCCAGCAGCGTAGTTCAGGGTCTTGGCGAGCAGTTCTTC; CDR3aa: CASSVVQGLGEQFF
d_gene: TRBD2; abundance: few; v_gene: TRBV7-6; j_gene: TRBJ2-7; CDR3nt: TGTGCCAGCAGCTTGAGCGGGGGGGCTTTCGAGCAGTACTTC; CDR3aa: CASSLSGGAFEQYF
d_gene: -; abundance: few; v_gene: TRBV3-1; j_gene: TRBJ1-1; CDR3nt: TGTGCCAGCAGCCAAGATGGGGTTGCCCTCACTGAAGCTTTCTTT; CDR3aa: CASSQDGVALTEAFF
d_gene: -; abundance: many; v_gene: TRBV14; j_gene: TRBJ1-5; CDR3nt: TGTGCCAGCAGCCAAACTCTCAATCAGCCCCAGCATTTT; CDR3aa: CASSQTLNQPQHF
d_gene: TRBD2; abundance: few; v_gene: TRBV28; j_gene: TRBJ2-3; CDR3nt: TGTGCCAGCAGTTTAGCGGGGGGGCTCGGGCAAGATACGCAGTATTTT; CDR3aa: CASSLAGGLGQDTQYF
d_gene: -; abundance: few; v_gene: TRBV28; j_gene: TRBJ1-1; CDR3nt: TGTGCCAGTAGGTCGGGACCCACGAACACTGAAGCTTTCTTT; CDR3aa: CASRSGPTNTEAFF
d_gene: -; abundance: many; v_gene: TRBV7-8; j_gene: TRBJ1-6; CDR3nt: TGTGCCAGCAGCTTAGTAGGTTCACCCCTCCACTTT; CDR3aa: CASSLVGSPLHF
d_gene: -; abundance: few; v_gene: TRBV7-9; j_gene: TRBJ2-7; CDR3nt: TGTGCCAGCAGCTCCTCAACGGGGGAGCAGTACTTC; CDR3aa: CASSSSTGEQYF
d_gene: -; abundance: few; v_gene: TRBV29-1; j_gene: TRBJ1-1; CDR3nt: TGCAGCGTTGAAGTGCGCCTTACGAACACTGAAGCTTTCTTT; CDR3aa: CSVEVRLTNTEAFF
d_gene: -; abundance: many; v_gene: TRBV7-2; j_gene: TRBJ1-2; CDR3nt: TGTGCCAGCAGCCCCCTGACAGGCCACTATGGCTACACCTTC; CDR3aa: CASSPLTGHYGYTF
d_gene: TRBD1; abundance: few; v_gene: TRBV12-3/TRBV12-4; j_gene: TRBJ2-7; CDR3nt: TGTGCCAGCAGCAAGATACCGGACAGGCTTACCTACGAGCAGTACTTC; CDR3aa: CASSKIPDRLTYEQYF
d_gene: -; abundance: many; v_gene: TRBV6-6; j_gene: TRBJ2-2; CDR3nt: TGTGCCAGCAGCCTTCAGGGTGGGGTCGGGGAGCTGTTTTTT; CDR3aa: CASSLQGGVGELFF
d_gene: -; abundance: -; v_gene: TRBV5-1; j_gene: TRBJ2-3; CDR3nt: TGCGCCAGCAGCTCGTCCGGGCCATGGGATACGCAGTATTTT; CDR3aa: CASSSSGPWDTQYF
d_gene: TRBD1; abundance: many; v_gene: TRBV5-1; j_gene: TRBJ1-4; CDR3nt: TGCGCCAGCAGCCCCGGGACAGTAATGAAAGAACTGTTTTTT; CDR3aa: CASSPGTVMKELFF
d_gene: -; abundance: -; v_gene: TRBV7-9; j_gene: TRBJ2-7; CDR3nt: TGTGCCAGAGCCGACTACTACGAGCAGTACTTC; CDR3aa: CARADYYEQYF
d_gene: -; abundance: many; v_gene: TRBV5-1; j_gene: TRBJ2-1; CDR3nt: TGCGCCAGCAGCTTGACAGAATACAATGAGCAGTTCTTC; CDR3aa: CASSLTEYNEQFF
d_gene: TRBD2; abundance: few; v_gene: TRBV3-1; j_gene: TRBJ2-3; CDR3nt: TGTGCCAGCAGCCATGTTAGCGGGGGGGGCACAGATACGCAGTATTTT; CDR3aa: CASSHVSGGGTDTQYF
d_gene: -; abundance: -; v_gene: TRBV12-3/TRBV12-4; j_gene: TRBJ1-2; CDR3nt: TGTGCCAGCAGCGGGACCAAGAACTATGGCTACACCTTC; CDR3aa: CASSGTKNYGYTF
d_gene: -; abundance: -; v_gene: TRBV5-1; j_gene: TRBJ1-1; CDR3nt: TGCGCCAGCAGCCCCGGGGGAATGAACACTGAAGCTTTCTTT; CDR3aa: CASSPGGMNTEAFF
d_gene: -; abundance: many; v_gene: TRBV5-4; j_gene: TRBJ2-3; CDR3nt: TGTGCCAGCAGCTTGAGTTCCGGCAGGGTGGCAGATACGCAGTATTTT; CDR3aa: CASSLSSGRVADTQYF
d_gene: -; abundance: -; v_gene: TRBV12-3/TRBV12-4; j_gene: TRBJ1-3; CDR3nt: TGTGCCAGCAGTTTAGCTCCAGGAGGGCAAGGAAACACCATATATTTT; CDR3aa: CASSLAPGGQGNTIYF
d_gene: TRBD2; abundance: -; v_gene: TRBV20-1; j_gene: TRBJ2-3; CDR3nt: TGCAGTGCTAGATTGGCGGGGGGCTACGGCACAGATACGCAGTATTTT; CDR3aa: CSARLAGGYGTDTQYF
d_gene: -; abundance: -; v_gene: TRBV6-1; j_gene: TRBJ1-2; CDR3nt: TGTGCCAGCAGTGAAGGGAACCCTAACTATGGCTACACCTTC; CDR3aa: CASSEGNPNYGYTF
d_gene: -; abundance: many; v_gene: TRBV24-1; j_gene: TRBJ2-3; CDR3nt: TGTGCCACCAGTGATACAGGTCAACCGACAGATACGCAGTATTTT; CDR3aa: CATSDTGQPTDTQYF